This T cell receptor (beta chain) emerged from a study of shared clonotypes between healthy human individuals. Study-wide background: Sampling drew on donors who were a couple of women and a few men aged 18 to 49. Study observations and caveats: It was the non-shared clonotypes that had lower generation probabilities than clonotypes shared by all four donors. Tissue TCR repertoires likely differ from these blood-only repertoires. Expectations were that clonotype sharing among donors would be affected by sequencing depth.

Naive CD8 cells lacked CD45RO and underwent positive selection for CCR7, leaving out terminally differentiated effector memory CD45RA+ cells. A note on this clone: The target antigen is unknown.

Profiling relied on immunoSEQ multiplex PCR, and the TCRdb table lists in-frame clones only, not all of them. This table holds roughly 2,000,000 clones, around 93% found once. The CDR3 runs 15 residues. Germline CDR1 is SEHNR and CDR2 is FQNEAQ (reference sequence). V gave up 5 bases and J gave up 2 bases; unmatched junction bases: 8. Material: naive CD8+ T cells from PBMCs. This TCR came from a man aged 18 to 30 in good health. Some clones in this sample may be carry-over from other donors' samples. The J gene is TRBJ1-2, the V gene TRBV7-9; TRBD1 matches at 7 bases. CDR3 residues: CASSNRQGLNYGYTF. For the CDR3, the DNA is TGTGCCAGCAGCAACCGACAGGGTCTAAACTATGGCTACACCTTC.